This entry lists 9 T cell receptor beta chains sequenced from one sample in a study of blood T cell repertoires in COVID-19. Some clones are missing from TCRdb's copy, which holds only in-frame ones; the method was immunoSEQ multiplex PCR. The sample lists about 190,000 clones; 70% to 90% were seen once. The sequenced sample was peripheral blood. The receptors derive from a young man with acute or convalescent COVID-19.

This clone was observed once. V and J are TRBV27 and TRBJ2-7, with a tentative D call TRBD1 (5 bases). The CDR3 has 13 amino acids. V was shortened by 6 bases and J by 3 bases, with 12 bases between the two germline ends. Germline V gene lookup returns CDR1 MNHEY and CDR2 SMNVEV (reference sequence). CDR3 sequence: CASRGASIYEQYF. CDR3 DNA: TGTGCCAGCAGAGGGGCTAGTATCTACGAGCAGTACTTC.

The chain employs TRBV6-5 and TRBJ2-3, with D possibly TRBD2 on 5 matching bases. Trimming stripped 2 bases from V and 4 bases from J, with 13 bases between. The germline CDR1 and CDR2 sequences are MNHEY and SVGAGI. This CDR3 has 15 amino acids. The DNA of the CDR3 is TGTGCCAGCAGTTACGGACTGTATTCATCAGATACGCAGTATTTT. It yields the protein CASSYGLYSSDTQYF.

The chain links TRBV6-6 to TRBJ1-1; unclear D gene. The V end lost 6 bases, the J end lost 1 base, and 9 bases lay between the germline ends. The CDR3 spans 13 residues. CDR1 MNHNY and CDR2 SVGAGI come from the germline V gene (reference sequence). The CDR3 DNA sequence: TGTGCCAGCAGCCATCGACAGAACACTGAAGCTTTCTTT. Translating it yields CASSHRQNTEAFF.

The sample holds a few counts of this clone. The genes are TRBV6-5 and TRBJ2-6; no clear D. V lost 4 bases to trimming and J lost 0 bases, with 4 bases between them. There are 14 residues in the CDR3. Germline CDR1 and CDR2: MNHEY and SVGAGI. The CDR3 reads CASSLISGANVLTF. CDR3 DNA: TGTGCCAGCAGTTTAATCTCTGGGGCCAACGTCCTGACTTTC.

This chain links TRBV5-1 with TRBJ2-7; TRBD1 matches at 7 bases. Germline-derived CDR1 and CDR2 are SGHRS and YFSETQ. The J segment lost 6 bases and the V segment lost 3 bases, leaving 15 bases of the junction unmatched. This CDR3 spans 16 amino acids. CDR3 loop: CASSWLARGSSSEQYF. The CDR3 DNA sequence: TGCGCCAGCAGCTGGCTGGCCAGGGGGTCTAGCAGCGAGCAGTACTTC.

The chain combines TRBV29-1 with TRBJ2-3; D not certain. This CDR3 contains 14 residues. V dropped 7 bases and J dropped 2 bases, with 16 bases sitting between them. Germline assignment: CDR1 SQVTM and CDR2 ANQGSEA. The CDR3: CSATLHSNTDTQYF. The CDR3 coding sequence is TGCAGCGCAACTCTCCATAGTAACACAGATACGCAGTATTTT.

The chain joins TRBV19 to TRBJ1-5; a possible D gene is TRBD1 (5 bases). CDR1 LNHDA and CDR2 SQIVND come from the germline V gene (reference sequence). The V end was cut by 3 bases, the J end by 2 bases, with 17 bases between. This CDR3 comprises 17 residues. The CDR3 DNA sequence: TGTGCCAGTAGTATGTATGGGAGGGGACGGGGCAATCAGCCCCAGCATTTT. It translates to CASSMYGRGRGNQPQHF.

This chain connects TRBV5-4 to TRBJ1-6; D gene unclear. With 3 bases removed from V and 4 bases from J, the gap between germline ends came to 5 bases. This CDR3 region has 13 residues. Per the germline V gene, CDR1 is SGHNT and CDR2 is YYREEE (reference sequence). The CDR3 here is CASSWEYNSPLHF. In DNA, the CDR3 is TGTGCCAGCAGCTGGGAGTATAATTCACCCCTCCACTTT.

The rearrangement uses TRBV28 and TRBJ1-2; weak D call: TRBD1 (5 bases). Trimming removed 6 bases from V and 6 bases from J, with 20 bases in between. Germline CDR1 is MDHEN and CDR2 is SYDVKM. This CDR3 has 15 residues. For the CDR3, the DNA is TGTGCCAGCAGACCCGCCCCTGGGGGGATCAATGGCTACACCTTC. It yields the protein CASRPAPGGINGYTF.